Each of the 30 T cell receptor beta chains below was sequenced from the same sample in a study of cytomegalovirus exposure and HLA in healthy donors. Only in-frame clones appear in the TCRdb table, and some are missing; sequencing was by immunoSEQ multiplex PCR. The sample contains some 150,000 clones, just over 85% of which appear only once. Sample: PBMCs. The receptors here all came from a human donor in good health.

This chain uses TRBV18 with TRBJ2-7, with 7 positions matching TRBD1. The CDR3 has 14 amino acids. Germline CDR1 KGHSH, CDR2 LQKENI. V lost 3 bases, J lost 3 bases, and 5 bases stayed unmatched. The CDR3, as DNA: TGTGCCAGCTCACCTGGGCAGGGGGACTACGAGCAGTACTTC. Translating it yields CASSPGQGDYEQYF.

The chain couples TRBV28 to TRBJ1-5, with D unresolved. With 6 bases removed from V and 6 bases from J, the gap between germline ends came to 12 bases. This CDR3 has 13 amino acids. The V gene's germline CDR1 is MDHEN and CDR2 SYDVKM. The CDR3 region has the DNA TGTGCCAGCAGGCGGGAAAGAGGTCAGCCCCAGCATTTT. This encodes CASRRERGQPQHF.

CDR3 amino acids: CASSLGGLAAQETQYF. CDR3 nucleotide sequence: TGTGCCAGCAGCTTAGGTGGACTAGCGGCCCAAGAGACCCAGTACTTC. The rearrangement links TRBV11-2 to TRBJ2-5; TRBD2 aligns across 10 bases. V shed 1 base, J shed 1 base, and the junction held 3 bases outside the gene matches. Germline loops: CDR1 SGHAT, CDR2 FQNNGV. CDR3 length: 16 residues.

The chain combines TRBV19 with TRBJ2-3; 12 nucleotides match TRBD2. Germline V lookup: CDR1 LNHDA, CDR2 SQIVND (reference sequence). With 3 bases clipped from V and 6 bases from J, the junction kept 10 bases outside the gene matches. There are 17 residues in the CDR3. CDR3 nucleotides: TGTGCCAGTAGTATGGTAGGACTAGCGGGGCCCAGGGATACGCAGTATTTT. Residues: CASSMVGLAGPRDTQYF.

This clone was counted a single time. The J gene is TRBJ1-1, the V gene TRBV6-1, with 7 bases identical to TRBD1. CDR1 and CDR2 (germline): MNHNS, SASEGT. V lost 4 bases, J lost 0 bases, and 5 bases stayed unmatched. The CDR3 consists of 15 residues. The CDR3 coding sequence is TGTGCCAGCAGTGCAACAGGGGTCATGAACACTGAAGCTTTCTTT. Translating it yields CASSATGVMNTEAFF.

The rearrangement links TRBV19 to TRBJ2-1; TRBD2 might be the D (6 bases). V lost 7 bases to trimming and J lost 5 bases, with 18 bases between them. Per the germline V gene, CDR1 is LNHDA and CDR2 is SQIVND (reference sequence). CDR3 length: 15 amino acids. The CDR3 region is CASKRGGTADNEQFF. Here the CDR3 DNA reads TGTGCCAGTAAACGCGGTGGGACTGCAGACAATGAGCAGTTCTTC.

This clone was counted only a few times. This chain connects TRBV27 to TRBJ2-2; 11 nucleotides agree with TRBD2. The ends lost 4 bases at V and 5 bases at J; junction bases unmatched: 0. Per the germline V gene, CDR1 is MNHEY and CDR2 is SMNVEV (reference sequence). The CDR3 sequence is 14 residues long. The CDR3 region is CASSSSGGTGELFF. The CDR3 nucleotides read TGTGCCAGCAGTTCTAGCGGGGGGACCGGGGAGCTGTTTTTT.

The chain's CDR3 is CASSYRGGETQYF. The CDR3 DNA reads TGTGCCAGCAGTTACAGGGGGGGAGAGACCCAGTACTTC. The chain recombines TRBV6-5 with TRBJ2-5, with D possibly being TRBD2 (7 bases). Germline CDR1 reads MNHEY; CDR2 reads SVGAGI. Trimming removed 2 bases from V and 4 bases from J, with 8 bases in between. The length of the CDR3 is 13 residues.

This clone was seen only a few times. The J gene is TRBJ2-5, the V gene TRBV7-9; possibly TRBD2 for D (5 bases). CDR3 size: 14 residues. The V end lost 5 bases, the J end lost 4 bases, and 14 bases lay between the germline ends. Germline V gene sequence: CDR1 SEHNR, CDR2 FQNEAQ (reference sequence). CDR3 sequence reads: CASSPGSKGETQYF. The CDR3 region has the DNA TGTGCCAGCAGCCCGGGGAGTAAGGGAGAGACCCAGTACTTC.

The V and J genes are TRBV5-1 and TRBJ1-3; no clear D. This CDR3 has 16 amino acids. Trimming took 4 bases from V and 4 from J, leaving 18 bases between them. Germline loops: CDR1 SGHRS, CDR2 YFSETQ. This chain's CDR3 is CASSPYPGTSGNTIYF. In nucleotides, the CDR3 is TGCGCCAGCAGCCCGTATCCAGGCACCTCCGGAAACACCATATATTTT.

The chain carries TRBV4-1 and TRBJ1-4; the match to TRBD1 covers 7 bases. Germline V CDR1 and CDR2: MGHRA, YSYEKL. This CDR3 contains 15 residues. The V segment lost 1 base and the J segment 11 bases; nucleotides outside the gene matches: 10. The chain's CDR3 is CASSQGTDPRGKLFF. CDR3 bases: TGCGCCAGCAGCCAAGGAACAGATCCCAGGGGGAAACTGTTTTTT.

This chain connects TRBV6-6 to TRBJ2-1; 12 bases agree with TRBD2. This CDR3 contains 16 residues. V dropped 2 bases and J dropped 8; count of bases not matched to a gene: 7. From germline, CDR1 is MNHNY and CDR2 SVGAGI (reference sequence). CDR3 amino acids: CASSYAKLAGGHEQFF. For the CDR3, the DNA is TGTGCCAGCAGTTACGCGAAACTAGCGGGAGGACATGAGCAGTTCTTC.

This chain links TRBV4-2 with TRBJ1-2; 8 bases align to TRBD1. CDR1 is LGHNA and CDR2 is YNFKEQ in the germline V gene. J gave up 0 bases and V 0 bases, and 3 bases lay outside the gene matches. The CDR3 length is 16 residues. The CDR3 loop is CASSQDIQGANYGYTF. For the CDR3, the DNA is TGTGCCAGCAGCCAAGACATACAGGGGGCTAACTATGGCTACACCTTC.

This chain connects TRBV9 to TRBJ1-2; D is possibly TRBD1 (6 bases). Germline lookup yields CDR1 SGDLS and CDR2 YYNGEE. Deletions cut 0 bases from V and 4 bases from J, with 22 bases between. This CDR3 is built from 18 residues. Here the CDR3 DNA reads TGTGCCAGCAGCGTAGATACTGGGGGCGCAACGGAATCCTATGGCTACACCTTC. Its protein product is CASSVDTGGATESYGYTF. Combining the CDR3 with reference TRBV9 and TRBJ1-2 gives the whole variable domain DSGVTQTPKHLITATGQRVTLRCSPRSGDLSVYWYQQSLDQGLQFLIQYYNGEERAKGNILERFSAQQFPDLHSELNLSSLELGDSALYFCASSVDTGGATESYGYTFGSGTRLTVV.

The chain links TRBV18 to TRBJ2-1; 9 nucleotides align to TRBD1. The length of the CDR3 is 16 residues. Germline V gives CDR1 KGHSH, CDR2 LQKENI. The J segment lost 7 bases and the V segment lost 4 bases, leaving 11 bases of the junction unmatched. This CDR3 is CASSRIRDRDHNEQFF. The CDR3 region has the DNA TGTGCCAGCTCACGAATCCGGGACAGGGATCATAATGAGCAGTTCTTC. The whole variable domain, filled in from reference TRBV18 and TRBJ2-1, reads NAGVMQNPRHLVRRRGQEARLRCSPMKGHSHVYWYRQLPEEGLKFMVYLQKENIIDESGMPKERFSAEFPKEGPSILRIQQVVRGDSAAYFCASSRIRDRDHNEQFFGPGTRLTVL.

V gene TRBV11-3 combines with J gene TRBJ1-5; a possible D gene is TRBD1 (6 bases). Germline loops: CDR1 SGHNT, CDR2 YENEEA. This CDR3 contains 16 residues. The germline V and J ends were trimmed by 3 bases and 7 bases, with 19 bases remaining between them. CDR3 coding DNA: TGTGCCAGCAGCTTGCTCACAGGGTTCCATTTCCAGCCCCAGCATTTT. Protein sequence: CASSLLTGFHFQPQHF.

The chain has TRBV27 and TRBJ1-2; TRBD1 matches 7 bases. With V trimmed by 3 bases and J by 2 bases, 6 bases remained unmatched. Germline CDR1 reads MNHEY; CDR2 reads SMNVEV (reference sequence). The CDR3 runs 15 residues. The chain's CDR3 is CASSFRQGHNYGYTF. DNA for the CDR3: TGTGCCAGCAGTTTCCGACAGGGTCACAACTATGGCTACACCTTC.

This clone has just a few counts. The V call is TRBV29-1, the J call TRBJ1-2; possibly TRBD1 for D (6 bases). Germline CDR1 is SQVTM and CDR2 is ANQGSEA. This CDR3 is 15 amino acids long. V dropped 4 bases and J dropped 4 bases, with 19 bases sitting between them. CDR3 region: CSVADSLSGFYGYTF. The CDR3, as DNA: TGCAGCGTTGCGGACAGCCTTAGCGGGTTCTATGGCTACACCTTC.

The chain couples TRBV18 to TRBJ1-1; D perhaps matches TRBD1 (5 bases). V was trimmed by 3 bases and J by 10 bases, leaving 15 bases between them. The CDR3 runs to 13 residues. Germline values: CDR1 KGHSH, CDR2 LQKENI. The CDR3 sequence is CASSPQGRVLAFF. The CDR3 DNA follows: TGTGCCAGCTCACCCCAGGGCCGGGTTTTAGCTTTCTTT.

The chain employs TRBV30 and TRBJ2-1, with 9 bases fitting TRBD2. The CDR3 has 16 amino acids. V trimming: 2 bases; J trimming: 7 bases; junction bases outside the gene matches: 12. Germline CDR1 reads GTSNPN; CDR2 reads SVGIG (reference sequence). CDR3 in amino acids: CAWSMGLASPRNEQFF. CDR3 DNA sequence: TGTGCCTGGAGTATGGGACTAGCCTCACCTAGGAATGAGCAGTTCTTC. Full variable domain (remainder filled in from reference TRBV30 and TRBJ2-1): SQTIHQWPATLVQPVGSPLSLECTVEGTSNPNLYWYRQAAGRGLQLLFYSVGIGQISSEVPQNLSASRPQDRQFILSSKKLLLSDSGFYLCAWSMGLASPRNEQFFGPGTRLTVL.

This chain uses TRBV5-1 with TRBJ2-1; 10 bases are a match to TRBD2. V gave up 4 bases and J gave up 8 bases; unmatched junction bases: 9. The CDR3 length is 15 residues. Germline V gives CDR1 SGHRS, CDR2 YFSETQ. The CDR3 sequence: CASSLGGLAGDEQFF. CDR3 DNA sequence: TGCGCCAGCAGCCTCGGCGGCCTAGCGGGAGATGAGCAGTTCTTC.

V gene TRBV6-5 combines with J gene TRBJ1-5, with 8 bases matching TRBD1. With V trimmed by 6 bases and J by 2 bases, 6 bases remained unmatched. This CDR3 has 15 amino acids. Germline CDR1 and CDR2: MNHEY and SVGAGI. The CDR3 here is CASRIDRGGNQPQHF. As DNA, the CDR3 is TGTGCCAGCAGAATCGACAGGGGAGGCAATCAGCCCCAGCATTTT.

The chain has TRBV29-1 and TRBJ1-2, with D possibly being TRBD1 (6 bases). The germline CDR1 and CDR2 sequences are SQVTM and ANQGSEA. V lost 5 bases to trimming and J lost 8 bases, with 24 bases between them. CDR3 length: 15 residues. The chain's CDR3 is CSVRMQNRESGGYTF. DNA for the CDR3: TGCAGCGTTCGAATGCAAAACAGGGAATCGGGAGGCTACACCTTC.

The chain recombines TRBV18 with TRBJ2-7, with TRBD1 matching over 9 bases. The J segment lost 7 bases and the V segment lost 3 bases, leaving 4 bases of the junction unmatched. CDR1 is KGHSH, CDR2 LQKENI, per germline. There are 13 residues in the CDR3. For the CDR3, the DNA is TGTGCCAGCTCACCCCTGGACAGGGGAGAGCAGTACTTC. This gives the protein CASSPLDRGEQYF.

This chain connects TRBV11-2 to TRBJ2-2; 11 positions match TRBD1. Germline-derived CDR1 and CDR2 are SGHAT and FQNNGV. V was clipped by 7 bases and J by 6 bases; unmatched bases: 7. This CDR3 has 15 amino acids. The CDR3 DNA reads TGTGCCAGCACGGGTGGACAGGGGGCAGCCGGGGAGCTGTTTTTT. Amino acid sequence: CASTGGQGAAGELFF. Variable domain in full (rest from reference TRBV11-2 and TRBJ2-2): EAGVAQSPRYKIIEKRQSVAFWCNPISGHATLYWYQQILGQGPKLLIQFQNNGVVDDSQLPKDRFSAERLKGVDSTLKIQPAKLEDSAVYLCASTGGQGAAGELFFGEGSRLTVL.

This chain links TRBV5-8 with TRBJ1-1; 9 nucleotides align to TRBD1. The germline V gene has CDR1 SGHTS and CDR2 YDEGEE. The junction had 6 bases not matched to a gene; V was cut back by 4 bases and J by 5 bases. This CDR3 has 14 amino acids. DNA of the CDR3: TGTGCCAGCAGCCGAGGACAGGGGAAGACTGAAGCTTTCTTT. Protein: CASSRGQGKTEAFF.

The chain recombines TRBV5-6 with TRBJ2-1; D is unresolved. CDR3 length: 14 amino acids. Trimming took off 1 base at V and 0 bases at J, with 5 bases between the two ends. Per the germline V gene, CDR1 is SGHDT and CDR2 is YYEEEE. CDR3 amino acids: CASSLWSSYNEQFF. The CDR3 DNA reads as TGTGCCAGCAGCTTGTGGAGCTCCTACAATGAGCAGTTCTTC.

The chain has TRBV15 and TRBJ2-1; 13 nucleotides match TRBD2. The CDR3 contains 15 residues. Losses at the gene ends were 7 bases for V and 9 bases for J; bases not matched to a gene: 9. The V gene's germline CDR1 is LNHNV and CDR2 YYDKDF (reference sequence). CDR3 residues: CATNFGTSGTSEQFF. For the CDR3, the DNA is TGTGCCACCAACTTCGGGACTAGCGGGACTAGTGAGCAGTTCTTC.

The chain carries TRBV9 and TRBJ1-6; TRBD1 aligns across 7 bases. V lost 4 bases to trimming and J lost 7 bases; unmatched junction nucleotides: 14. The CDR3 runs to 17 residues. Germline lookup yields CDR1 SGDLS and CDR2 YYNGEE. CDR3 in DNA: TGTGCCAGCAGCTCGGCAGGGGGGATAGTTGCGAATTCACCCCTCCACTTT. This translates into CASSSAGGIVANSPLHF. Complete variable domain (other parts from reference TRBV9 and TRBJ1-6): DSGVTQTPKHLITATGQRVTLRCSPRSGDLSVYWYQQSLDQGLQFLIQYYNGEERAKGNILERFSAQQFPDLHSELNLSSLELGDSALYFCASSSAGGIVANSPLHFGNGTRLTVT.

The chain combines TRBV18 with TRBJ2-3; 7 bases are shared with TRBD1. Losses at the gene ends were 3 bases for V and 4 bases for J; bases not matched to a gene: 10. This CDR3 comprises 16 residues. Germline V gene lookup returns CDR1 KGHSH and CDR2 LQKENI. CDR3 coding DNA: TGTGCCAGCTCACCGACAGGGTTGAGTCTCCCAGATACGCAGTATTTT. Protein: CASSPTGLSLPDTQYF.